The 10 T cell receptor beta chains in this list originate from one sample, sequenced in a study of tumor-infiltrating lymphocytes in oesophageal squamous cell carcinoma. In TCRdb, the PCR reads were re-called with MiXCR into one record per CDR3 protein. The sample has under 3,500 distinct CDR3 sequences; approximately 15% are singletons. The sample comprised esophageal tumor tissue. Receptors were obtained from a male donor with esophageal squamous cell carcinoma.

This chain joins TRBV20-1 and TRBJ2-7, with 7 bases lining up with TRBD1. CDR3 length: 16 residues. Germline V lookup: CDR1 DFQATT, CDR2 SNEGSKA (reference sequence). V gave up 1 base and J gave up 0 bases; unmatched junction bases: 9. The CDR3 region has the DNA TGCAGTGCTAGAGGGGAATTACAGGGGAGCTCCTACGAGCAGTACTTC. This translates into CSARGELQGSSYEQYF.

At least ten counts were recorded for this clonotype. The V and J genes are TRBV11-2 and TRBJ2-7, with a tentative D call TRBD1 (5 bases). Germline loops: CDR1 SGHAT, CDR2 FQNNGV. This CDR3 region has 15 residues. V lost 1 base to trimming and J lost 2 bases, with 12 bases between them. The CDR3 nucleotides are TGTGCCAGCAGCTTAGTTTCAGGGAACACCTACGAGCAGTACTTC. Encoded protein: CASSLVSGNTYEQYF.

This rearrangement joins TRBV19 to TRBJ1-1, with TRBD1 identical over 8 bases. Germline V CDR1 and CDR2: LNHDA, SQIVND (reference sequence). The CDR3 covers 14 residues. Losses at the gene ends were 6 bases for V and 4 bases for J; bases not matched to a gene: 7. The CDR3 region is CASRGQGASTEAFF. The CDR3 DNA reads TGTGCCAGTAGGGGTCAGGGGGCGAGCACTGAAGCTTTCTTT.

This clonotype was counted many times. This chain connects TRBV11-3 to TRBJ2-5, with D possibly matching TRBD2 (6 bases). Germline CDR1 and CDR2: SGHNT and YENEEA. Trimming took off 1 base at V and 1 base at J, with 7 bases between the two ends. This CDR3 comprises 14 residues. The CDR3 sequence: CASSLGGVQETQYF. Here the CDR3 DNA reads TGTGCCAGCAGCTTAGGCGGGGTCCAAGAGACCCAGTACTTC. The full variable domain, with the rest looked up from reference TRBV11-3 and TRBJ2-5, is EAGVVQSPRYKIIEKKQPVAFWCNPISGHNTLYWYLQNLGQGPELLIRYENEEAVDDSQLPKDRFSAERLKGVDSTLKIQPAELGDSAVYLCASSLGGVQETQYFGPGTRLLVL.

Within the sample, this clonotype is medium-sized. The V call is TRBV6-1, the J call TRBJ2-3; D unresolved. The germline CDR1 and CDR2 sequences are MNHNS and SASEGT. The CDR3 is made up of 9 amino acids. V lost 10 bases and J lost 7, with 6 bases in between. The CDR3 DNA follows: TGTGCCACCCTAAATACGCAGTATTTT. Protein sequence: CATLNTQYF.

This clonotype was seen repeatedly, ten times or more. This sequence joins TRBV6-1 and TRBJ1-1; no reliable D call. The CDR3 length is 13 residues. V shed 6 bases and J shed 4 bases, with 12 bases lying between them. In germline, CDR1 is MNHNS, CDR2 SASEGT. CDR3 sequence reads: CASSHRHLTEAFF. The DNA for the CDR3 is TGTGCCAGCAGCCACAGACACCTCACTGAAGCTTTCTTT.

This clonotype occurred a few times. V gene TRBV5-3 combines with J gene TRBJ2-5; TRBD1 matches at 7 bases. The J call is uncertain, as TRBJ2-7 better fits the DNA end. TRBV5-3 qualifies as an ORF whose function is uncertain. The CDR3 is 15 residues long. CDR3: CASSPRTGNYYEQYF. The CDR3 DNA follows: TGTGCCAGCAGCCCAAGGACAGGAAATTACTACGAGCAGTACTTC.

By share of the sample, this clonotype is medium-sized. The chain combines TRBV12-3 or TRBV12-4 with TRBJ1-1, with D perhaps matching TRBD1 (6 bases). V lost 0 bases and J 5 bases, leaving 13 bases between the germline ends. This CDR3 comprises 15 residues. This CDR3 reads CASSLARQAGTEAFF. CDR3 coding DNA: TGTGCCAGCAGTTTAGCCCGACAGGCGGGGACTGAAGCTTTCTTT.

Many counts were recorded for this clonotype. This chain links TRBV5-6 with TRBJ2-3; 8 bases fit TRBD2. Germline V lookup: CDR1 SGHDT, CDR2 YYEEEE. J lost 4 bases, V lost 4 bases, and 11 bases had no gene match. The CDR3 has 16 amino acids. CDR3 loop: CASSPPGGGDADTQYF. The CDR3 DNA follows: TGTGCCAGCAGCCCGCCGGGAGGGGGGGATGCAGATACGCAGTATTTT. The complete variable domain, with remaining parts taken from reference TRBV5-6 and TRBJ2-3, reads DAGVTQSPTHLIKTRGQQVTLRCSPKSGHDTVSWYQQALGQGPQFIFQYYEEEERQRGNFPDRFSGHQFPNYSSELNVNALLLGDSALYLCASSPPGGGDADTQYFGPGTRLTVL.

In this sample, this clonotype is medium-sized. The J gene is TRBJ1-2, the V gene TRBV11-3; no definite D call. Trimming removed 5 bases at V and 6 bases at J, with 13 bases between. CDR1 is SGHNT, CDR2 YENEEA, per germline. The CDR3 extends over 13 amino acids. Written as DNA, the CDR3 is TGTGCCAGCAGCCTCTCCCATCGGAATGGCTACACCTTC. Translating gives CASSLSHRNGYTF.